The present T cell receptor (beta chain) was sequenced within a study of PD-1 blockade in classical Hodgkin lymphoma. Autologous stem cell transplantation was followed by relapse in every patient, and brentuximab vedotin exposure varied. The V and J ends lost 0 bases and 5 bases respectively, with 14 bases between them. CDR3 length: 15 amino acids. Germline lookup yields CDR1 SGHRS and CDR2 YFSETQ. Generated by immunoSEQ multiplex PCR, the TCRdb table keeps only in-frame clones and is missing some. The sample lists 80,000 to 100,000 clones, more than 90% occurring once. The input for sequencing was peripheral blood mononuclear cells (PBMCs), taken at baseline. The V call is TRBV5-1, the J call TRBJ2-5; D tentatively fits TRBD1 or TRBD2 (5 bases each). The receptor was derived from a human donor with classical Hodgkin lymphoma. CDR3: CASSLVWTPGETQYF. CDR3 coding DNA: TGCGCCAGCAGCTTGGTTTGGACTCCAGGGGAGACCCAGTACTTC. Using reference TRBV5-1 and TRBJ2-5 for the parts outside the CDR3, the full variable domain is KAGVTQTPRYLIKTRGQQVTLSCSPISGHRSVSWYQQTPGQGLQFLFEYFSETQRNKGNFPGRFSGRQFSNSRSEMNVSTLELGDSALYLCASSLVWTPGETQYFGPGTRLLVL.